This T cell receptor (beta chain) was profiled in a study of regulatory T cells in long-lasting Graves disease. The time point was: persistent/refractory GD, antithyroid drugs over 5 years with positive TRAb. PBMC-derived RNA was used for the TCR library. It was by American Thyroid Association guidelines that Graves' disease was diagnosed. The collection involved drawing 8 to 9 milliliters of peripheral blood into EDTA tubes. The CDR3 loop spans 14 amino acids. The V gene's germline CDR1 is SGHTA and CDR2 FQGNSA. Notes on this clonotype: Antigen: not known. Mismatch with germline at one junction end may stem from a read error.

Library construction for TCR beta used iRepertoire HTBI primers and Arm-PCR of CDR3 regions. A single record per CDR3 protein comes from TCRdb applying MiXCR to the multiplex PCR reads. The data show around 510,000 distinct CDR3 sequences, with around 20% seen just once and 6.5% to 8% held by the top ten. Findings of the study overall: TCR diversity in persistent Graves' patients was below that of newly diagnosed ones. TRBV28, TRBJ1-2 and TRBJ2-5 were favored in persistent disease.

The chain uses TRBV7-2 and TRBJ2-2, with D maybe TRBD2 (5 bases). The input for sequencing was peripheral blood mononuclear cells (PBMCs), taken when the disease was refractory, from a patient treated with antithyroid drugs. The receptor was isolated from a female donor with Graves disease. The chain's CDR3 is CASSLASNTGELFF. In DNA form, the CDR3 reads TGTGCCAGCAGCCTAGCTTCGAACACCGGGGAGCTGTTTTTT.